This is a list of T cell receptor beta chains from one sample in a study of blood T cell repertoires in COVID-19. Sequenced by immunoSEQ multiplex PCR; TCRdb stores in-frame clones only, minus some. The data contain around 250,000 clones, roughly 88% of them singletons. The sample comprised peripheral blood. The receptors here all came from a woman aged 70 to 79 with COVID-19, enrolled during active disease. The conserved cysteine and the conserved F or W are not part of the CDR3 here. D genes are given only for firm matches.

V,J,D,CDR3
TRBV6-2/TRBV6-3,TRBJ1-5,-,ASRPTGRNQPQH
TRBV9,TRBJ2-1,TRBD2,ASSVGAGYNEQF
TRBV7-8,TRBJ1-4,TRBD1,ASSPTGNNEKLF
TRBV4-3,TRBJ2-1,TRBD2,ASSQGLAGGSSYNEQF
TRBV7-8,TRBJ2-7,TRBD2,ASSLARAGGFYEQY
TRBV6-5,TRBJ1-4,-,ASSYSEGEKLF
TRBV7-2,TRBJ1-4,TRBD1,ASSFNLGTGSEKLF
TRBV5-1,TRBJ1-6,-,ASSLTHGNSPLH
TRBV19,TRBJ2-1,-,ASSAYLFYEQF
TRBV6-2/TRBV6-3,TRBJ1-3,-,ASSYSFLGVSGNTIY
TRBV6-5,TRBJ2-7,TRBD2,ASWGGLAYEQY
TRBV20-1,TRBJ2-1,TRBD2,SASVASGSDEQF
TRBV19,TRBJ2-5,-,ASSIGLTKTQY
TRBV11-2,TRBJ2-7,-,ASSQLLLEQY
TRBV19,TRBJ1-2,TRBD1,ASSRARDRVYGYT
TRBV5-1,TRBJ2-7,-,ASSLPSGTGVREQY
TRBV6-5,TRBJ1-6,-,ASSLYRVAPLH
TRBV5-4,TRBJ2-7,-,ASSPPGQQYEQY
TRBV19,TRBJ2-1,-,ASSISPLASNEQF
TRBV28,TRBJ2-7,-,ASSLEGMAYEQY
TRBV7-2,TRBJ2-5,-,ASSFREKTQY
TRBV20-1,TRBJ1-1,-,SARVQGEAF
TRBV7-6,TRBJ2-1,TRBD1,ASSLGQGAYNEQF
TRBV28,TRBJ1-2,TRBD1,ASSYGQVNSGYT
TRBV6-2/TRBV6-3,TRBJ2-7,TRBD2,ASSYPRLAGGKAEQY
TRBV6-5,TRBJ1-2,TRBD1,ASSYQWTGDGYT
TRBV29-1,TRBJ2-3,-,SVDRGDTDTQY
TRBV10-3,TRBJ1-3,TRBD1,AISDRGSGNTIY
TRBV11-2,TRBJ2-3,TRBD2,ASSLDGRGGRQY
TRBV5-4,TRBJ2-7,-,ASSRYSYEQY
TRBV13,TRBJ2-5,-,ASSLGRETQY
TRBV7-7,TRBJ2-7,TRBD2,ASSPVTSGSGEQY
TRBV28,TRBJ1-2,TRBD1,ASSSLDRGFYGYT